A few counts support the clone carrying this T cell receptor (beta chain). Antigen: not known. TCRdb re-derived calls from the reads in MiXCR, one entry per CDR3 protein. There are some 350,000 distinct CDR3 sequences in the sample; almost 30% occur only once, and 20% lies in the top ten. The sample is drawn from a study of T cell repertoires in cytomegalovirus infection. V shed 0 bases and J shed 5 bases, with 13 bases lying between them. Germline V CDR1 and CDR2: SGHNT, YYREEE (reference sequence). The CDR3 extends over 15 amino acids. Sample: cultured PBMCs, taken from culture after CMV antigen stimulation. The chain is built from TRBV5-4 and TRBJ2-3, with TRBD2 as a possible D gene (6 bases). The receptor comes from a human donor in good health (CMV status not recorded). Some clones in this sample may be carry-over from other donors' samples. The CDR3 nucleotides are TGTGCCAGCAGCTTGGTTGGAGGGGACGGAGATACGCAGTATTTT. It is translated as CASSLVGGDGDTQYF.